The next 15 T cell receptor beta chains were all read from a single sample in a study of response to subunit inactivated influenza vaccine. One entry per CDR3 protein results from TCRdb running MiXCR on the RT-PCR reads. The table lists about 530,000 distinct CDR3 sequences, 13% of them singletons. The material sequenced was PBMCs from blood, taken 45 days after vaccination. Receptors were obtained from a man between 45 and 60 years old who received an inactivated influenza vaccine.

The chain uses TRBV10-3 and TRBJ2-7, with D possibly being TRBD2 (6 bases). The V gene lost 5 bases and the J gene lost 5 bases, with 16 bases spanning the gap. This CDR3 is 14 amino acids long. CDR1 ENHRY and CDR2 SYGVKD come from the germline V gene. DNA of the CDR3: TGTGCCATCAGTTGGGACTTAGAGGGCCACGAGCAGTACTTC. Translation gives CAISWDLEGHEQYF.

The chain couples TRBV18 to TRBJ1-3, with 7 bases matching TRBD1. V lost 3 bases, J lost 3 bases, and 5 bases stayed unmatched. CDR3 length: 15 amino acids. Looked up from germline, CDR1 is KGHSH and CDR2 is LQKENI. The CDR3 coding sequence is TGTGCCAGCTCACCCGCCGGGACAGATGGAAACACCATATATTTT. It yields the protein CASSPAGTDGNTIYF. The full variable domain, with the rest looked up from reference TRBV18 and TRBJ1-3, is NAGVMQNPRHLVRRRGQEARLRCSPMKGHSHVYWYRQLPEEGLKFMVYLQKENIIDESGMPKERFSAEFPKEGPSILRIQQVVRGDSAAYFCASSPAGTDGNTIYFGEGSWLTVV.

This chain connects TRBV2 to TRBJ2-1, with D hard to call. The V end lost 7 bases, the J end lost 2 bases, and 18 bases lay between the germline ends. The germline CDR1 and CDR2 sequences are SNHLY and FYNNEI. This CDR3 is 16 amino acids long. The CDR3 DNA reads TGTGCCAGCATGGGTCTCGGCGGCAAAACCTACAATGAGCAGTTCTTC. It specifies CASMGLGGKTYNEQFF. The full variable domain, rest sourced from reference TRBV2 and TRBJ2-1, is EPEVTQTPSHQVTQMGQEVILRCVPISNHLYFYWYRQILGQKVEFLVSFYNNEISEKSEIFDDQFSVERPDGSNFTLKIRSTKLEDSAMYFCASMGLGGKTYNEQFFGPGTRLTVL.

The chain couples TRBV6-1 to TRBJ1-1; the D gene is possibly TRBD1 (5 bases). Germline CDR1 MNHNS, CDR2 SASEGT. The CDR3 has 13 amino acids. V was clipped by 6 bases and J by 2 bases, with 10 bases between them. In DNA, the CDR3 is TGTGCCAGCAGGACGACAGTTAACACTGAAGCTTTCTTT. This encodes CASRTTVNTEAFF.

This clonotype was counted many times. V is TRBV6-5 and J is TRBJ2-7; no definite D call. CDR1 and CDR2 from the germline V gene are MNHEY and SVGAGI. The CDR3 covers 12 residues. V gave up 5 bases and J gave up 2 bases, with 7 bases separating them. The CDR3 bases are TGTGCCAGCAGTCCCACCCCCTACGAGCAGTACTTC. Translated, it gives CASSPTPYEQYF.

This clonotype was counted between two and nine times. The chain recombines TRBV7-2 with TRBJ2-7, with 7 nucleotides matching TRBD1. J gave up 5 bases and V 5 bases, and 9 bases lay outside the gene matches. This CDR3 has 14 amino acids. Germline assignment: CDR1 SGHTA and CDR2 FQGNSA. For the CDR3, the DNA is TGTGCCAGCAGCCGTGACAGGGCTGACCACGAGCAGTACTTC. It is translated as CASSRDRADHEQYF. Drawing the rest from reference TRBV7-2 and TRBJ2-7, the complete variable domain is GAGVSQSPSNKVTEKGKDVELRCDPISGHTALYWYRQSLGQGLEFLIYFQGNSAPDKSGLPSDRFSAERTGGSVSTLTIQRTQQEDSAVYLCASSRDRADHEQYFGPGTRLTVT.

About this clonotype: Its ends do not fully match the called genes, so a read error is possible. The rearrangement links TRBV7-7 to TRBJ2-1; D is perhaps TRBD2 (6 bases). The length of the CDR3 is 12 residues. The germline gives CDR1 SSHAT, CDR2 FNYEAQ (reference sequence). DNA of the CDR3: TGTGCTAGCAGCCACGGGGGAGGTGAGCAGTTCTTC. Translation: CASSHGGGEQFF.

This clonotype has at least ten counts. This chain uses TRBV5-1 with TRBJ1-1; the match to TRBD1 covers 8 bases. The ends lost 3 bases at V and 11 bases at J; junction bases unmatched: 15. Germline V gene sequence: CDR1 SGHRS, CDR2 YFSETQ. CDR3 length equals 15 residues. In DNA form, the CDR3 reads TGCGCCAGCAGCTCGCAGGGGGCGGGCGTAGGCAGCGCTTTCTTT. It encodes CASSSQGAGVGSAFF.

This clonotype has a single count. The V gene is TRBV7-9, the J gene TRBJ2-5; D remains ambiguous. The V end lost 4 bases, the J end lost 1 base, and 13 bases lay between the germline ends. The CDR3 is 15 amino acids. Germline CDR1 reads SEHNR; CDR2 reads FQNEAQ (reference sequence). DNA of the CDR3: TGTGCCAGCAGCTCACGGTTAAGGCTCCAAGAGACCCAGTACTTC. Translating it yields CASSSRLRLQETQYF. Full variable domain (rest looked up from reference TRBV7-9 and TRBJ2-5): DTGVSQNPRHKITKRGQNVTFRCDPISEHNRLYWYRQTLGQGPEFLTYFQNEAQLEKSRLLSDRFSAERPKGSFSTLEIQRTEQGDSAMYLCASSSRLRLQETQYFGPGTRLLVL.

The V call is TRBV11-2, the J call TRBJ2-4; the D is unclear. The V gene lost 2 bases and the J gene lost 0 bases, with 5 bases spanning the gap. The CDR3 length is 14 residues. Germline lookup yields CDR1 SGHAT and CDR2 FQNNGV. The DNA for the CDR3 is TGTGCCAGCAGCTTAATTGTAGCCAAAAACATTCAGTACTTC. As protein: CASSLIVAKNIQYF.

This clonotype was seen a few times. The J gene is TRBJ2-3, the V gene TRBV20-1; 14 nucleotides match TRBD2. Germline CDR1 is DFQATT and CDR2 is SNEGSKA (reference sequence). Trimming cost V 6 bases and J 6 bases; bases outside gene matches: 11. This CDR3 contains 16 residues. The CDR3 DNA reads TGCAGTGCCCAGGGACTAGCGGGGGCCCGGGGGGATACGCAGTATTTT. Its translation: CSAQGLAGARGDTQYF.

V and J are TRBV6-2 or TRBV6-3 and TRBJ1-5; D not certain. This CDR3 has 13 residues. Trimming stripped 2 bases from V and 6 bases from J, with 8 bases between. Looked up from germline, CDR1 is MNHEY and CDR2 is SVGEGT. The CDR3 DNA reads TGTGCCAGCAGTTACGGAATCGGTCAGCCCCAGCATTTT. This sequence encodes CASSYGIGQPQHF.

This clonotype was counted at least ten times. The rearrangement uses TRBV4-2 and TRBJ2-3, with a tentative D call TRBD2 (7 bases). The CDR3 extends over 16 amino acids. Between the trimmed V and J ends, which lost 3 bases and 6 bases, there was a span of 19 bases. Germline V lookup: CDR1 LGHNA, CDR2 YNFKEQ. The chain's CDR3 is CASSQHEGGRADTQYF. The CDR3 DNA reads TGTGCCAGCAGCCAGCACGAGGGGGGGCGAGCGGATACGCAGTATTTT.

This clonotype was found many times. V usage is TRBV12-3 or TRBV12-4 and J usage is TRBJ2-3; TRBD2 agrees at 7 bases. The CDR3 is 14 amino acids. V dropped 7 bases and J dropped 0; count of bases not matched to a gene: 4. The CDR3 protein is CASKSGISTDTQYF. CDR3 DNA sequence: TGTGCCAGCAAAAGCGGGATTAGCACAGATACGCAGTATTTT.

This clonotype has only a few counts. CDR3 nucleotide sequence: TGCAGTGCTATGCTCCGGTCCTACGAGCAGTACTTC. This codes for CSAMLRSYEQYF. The J gene is TRBJ2-7, the V gene TRBV20-1; the D is unclear. This CDR3 comprises 12 residues. Germline assignment: CDR1 DFQATT and CDR2 SNEGSKA (reference sequence). The V end was cut by 4 bases, the J end by 1 base, with 8 bases between.